The 25 T cell receptor beta chains listed next were all sequenced from one sample in a study of cytomegalovirus exposure and HLA in healthy donors. The PCR contained 60 Vbeta and 13 Jbeta primers. Sequencing used immunoSEQ multiplex PCR; TCRdb keeps in-frame clones, though not all of them. The repertoire holds more than 140,000 clones, with 60% to 80% as singletons. Sample: PBMCs. Receptors originate from a male donor in good health and CMV-seronegative.

The chain recombines TRBV29-1 with TRBJ1-2; D perhaps matches TRBD1 (6 bases). This CDR3 region has 14 residues. V was cut by 1 base and J by 8 bases, with 17 bases left in between. CDR1 and CDR2 from the germline V gene are SQVTM and ANQGSEA. CDR3 loop: CSVEGGQPSEGYTF. The CDR3, as DNA: TGCAGCGTTGAAGGTGGACAGCCGAGTGAGGGCTACACCTTC.

This sequence joins TRBV5-1 and TRBJ2-4, with 7 positions matching TRBD2. The germline V gene encodes CDR1 SGHRS and CDR2 YFSETQ. V shed 4 bases and J 3 bases; nucleotides not matched to a gene: 7. This CDR3 is built from 15 residues. CDR3 DNA: TGCGCCAGCAGCCGGGGGGTCGGAGGCAAAAACATTCAGTACTTC. This codes for CASSRGVGGKNIQYF.

The chain combines TRBV6-5 with TRBJ1-2; 7 bases match TRBD1. Germline lookup yields CDR1 MNHEY and CDR2 SVGAGI. CDR3 length: 12 residues. Germline trimming cut 7 bases from V and 7 bases from J; bases unmatched to any gene: 6. This chain's CDR3 is CASKTGTVGYTF. DNA for the CDR3: TGTGCCAGCAAAACCGGGACAGTTGGCTACACCTTC.

The V call is TRBV11-2, the J call TRBJ2-7; 8 nucleotides match TRBD2. CDR1 and CDR2 from the germline V gene are SGHAT and FQNNGV. The CDR3 contains 14 residues. Trimming removed 0 bases from V and 4 bases from J; junction bases left unmatched: 2. This chain's CDR3 is CASSLERGVYEQYF. The CDR3 DNA reads as TGTGCCAGCAGCTTAGAGCGGGGGGTGTACGAGCAGTACTTC.

This chain joins TRBV11-2 and TRBJ2-3; 13 nucleotides align to TRBD2. CDR1 is SGHAT and CDR2 is FQNNGV in the germline V gene. The CDR3 extends over 17 amino acids. After removal of 5 bases from V and 4 bases from J, the junction contained 9 bases not matched to a gene. The CDR3 is CASSPLPGLAGSDTQYF. The CDR3 nucleotides are TGTGCCAGCAGCCCACTCCCGGGACTAGCGGGATCAGATACGCAGTATTTT.

As for this clone: The junction and the germline gene differ at one end; a read error may be behind it. The chain has TRBV4-2 and TRBJ1-4; no firm D call. CDR3 length equals 11 residues. Germline V gene lookup returns CDR1 LGHNA and CDR2 YNFKEQ. CDR3: CASSQKEGLGF. CDR3 nucleotide sequence: TGTGCCAGCAGCCAAAAAGAGGGCCTGGGGTTT.

The chain employs TRBV7-6 and TRBJ2-2; tentative D call: TRBD2 (5 bases). Germline V CDR1 and CDR2: SGHVS, FNYEAQ. The ends were cut back, 1 base at V and 0 bases at J, with 9 bases in the middle. The CDR3 length is 16 residues. The CDR3 here is CASSLVPAANTGELFF. CDR3 DNA: TGTGCCAGCAGCTTAGTCCCAGCGGCGAACACCGGGGAGCTGTTTTTT. Full variable domain (missing parts from reference TRBV7-6 and TRBJ2-2): GAGVSQSPRYKVTKRGQDVALRCDPISGHVSLYWYRQALGQGPEFLTYFNYEAQQDKSGLPNDRFSAERPEGSISTLTIQRTEQRDSAMYRCASSLVPAANTGELFFGEGSRLTVL.

The rearrangement links TRBV7-2 to TRBJ2-5; TRBD1 aligns across 8 bases. The J call may not be correct, given that the DNA end is closer to TRBJ2-7. Germline CDR1 is SGHTA and CDR2 is FQGNSA. This CDR3 spans 14 amino acids. CDR3: CASSIDRGSYEQYF. The CDR3 coding sequence is TGTGCCAGCAGCATCGACAGGGGTTCCTACGAGCAGTACTTC.

V usage is TRBV18 and J usage is TRBJ1-1; D may be TRBD1 (5 bases). The CDR3 length is 13 residues. V was clipped by 6 bases and J by 7 bases, with 15 bases between them. Germline values: CDR1 KGHSH, CDR2 LQKENI. The CDR3 region is CASSPAGGVEAFF. DNA of the CDR3: TGTGCCAGCTCGCCCGCCGGGGGGGTTGAAGCTTTCTTT.

Written as DNA, the CDR3 is TGTGCCAGCAGTTACTCGAGGGCCACGAACACCGGGGAGCTGTTTTTT. This sequence encodes CASSYSRATNTGELFF. The V and J genes are TRBV6-5 and TRBJ2-2; D is possibly TRBD2 (5 bases). The V gene lost 0 bases and the J gene lost 0 bases, with 8 bases spanning the gap. The CDR3 has 16 amino acids. Germline values: CDR1 MNHEY, CDR2 SVGAGI.

This clone came up a few times. The gene calls are TRBV6-5 and TRBJ1-1, with a weak D call TRBD1 (5 bases). Germline V gene sequence: CDR1 MNHEY, CDR2 SVGAGI. V lost 0 bases, J lost 2 bases, and 10 bases lay in between. The CDR3 covers 15 residues. The CDR3 DNA follows: TGTGCCAGCAGTTACTCAGGGGCGAGAAACACTGAAGCTTTCTTT. Its protein product is CASSYSGARNTEAFF.

This clone was observed a handful of times. At one of its ends the junction is not consistent with the germline gene, which may arise from a read error. This chain joins TRBV7-9 and TRBJ2-3; 13 nucleotides agree with TRBD2. In germline, CDR1 is SEHNR, CDR2 FQNEAQ (reference sequence). CDR3 size: 18 residues. CDR3 in DNA: TGTTCCAGCAGTACCGGGACTAGCGGGGCCTCTAGCACAGATACGCAGTATTTT. Its translation is CSSSTGTSGASSTDTQYF.

The J gene is TRBJ2-7, the V gene TRBV19; TRBD2 matches at 9 bases. This CDR3 has 13 amino acids. The J segment lost 4 bases and the V segment lost 7 bases, leaving 5 bases of the junction unmatched. CDR1 and CDR2 (germline): LNHDA, SQIVND (reference sequence). The CDR3 region is CASTSSGMYEQYF. The CDR3, as DNA: TGTGCCAGTACTTCTAGCGGGATGTACGAGCAGTACTTC.

In this sample, this clone turned up a few times. The chain is built from TRBV2 and TRBJ1-5, with 11 positions matching TRBD1. The J segment lost 7 bases and the V segment lost 4 bases, leaving 12 bases of the junction unmatched. CDR1 SNHLY and CDR2 FYNNEI come from the germline V gene. CDR3 length: 17 residues. CDR3 coding DNA: TGTGCCAGCAGTGCCTCCCGGACAGGGGGCGCAAACCAGCCCCAGCATTTT. Its translation is CASSASRTGGANQPQHF.

This clone occurred once. The rearrangement uses TRBV2 and TRBJ2-3, with a weak D call TRBD2 (6 bases). V gave up 6 bases and J gave up 5 bases, with 18 bases separating them. The CDR3 loop spans 15 amino acids. Germline-derived CDR1 and CDR2 are SNHLY and FYNNEI. As DNA, the CDR3 is TGTGCCAGCAGCCCCTTTCTCGCGGGGCTAGATACGCAGTATTTT. As protein: CASSPFLAGLDTQYF.

This clone has just a few counts. CDR3 nucleotide sequence: TGTGCCAGCAGTGAAGGGGATCAGCCCCAGCATTTT. Protein: CASSEGDQPQHF. This chain joins TRBV6-5 and TRBJ1-5; the D gene is possibly TRBD1 (5 bases). Trimming stripped 5 bases from V and 5 bases from J, with 7 bases between. Germline V lookup: CDR1 MNHEY, CDR2 SVGAGI. The CDR3 has 12 amino acids.

This chain uses TRBV7-6 with TRBJ2-7; 8 bases line up with TRBD1. This CDR3 comprises 15 residues. J was trimmed by 3 bases and V by 3 bases; bases with no gene match: 7. Germline V gene lookup returns CDR1 SGHVS and CDR2 FNYEAQ. DNA for the CDR3: TGTGCCAGCAGCTTCTCAGGGGGCCCAAGCTACGAGCAGTACTTC. Protein product: CASSFSGGPSYEQYF. The whole variable domain, filled in from reference TRBV7-6 and TRBJ2-7, reads GAGVSQSPRYKVTKRGQDVALRCDPISGHVSLYWYRQALGQGPEFLTYFNYEAQQDKSGLPNDRFSAERPEGSISTLTIQRTEQRDSAMYRCASSFSGGPSYEQYFGPGTRLTVT.

A few counts support this clone. This CDR3 is CASSVGAGEQYF. In nucleotides, the CDR3 is TGTGCCAGCAGTGTCGGGGCGGGGGAGCAGTACTTC. The chain couples TRBV6-5 to TRBJ2-7, with a weak D call TRBD2 (6 bases). This CDR3 comprises 12 residues. The V end was cut by 5 bases, the J end by 7 bases, with 12 bases between. Germline V lookup: CDR1 MNHEY, CDR2 SVGAGI.

This chain joins TRBV19 and TRBJ1-5; 8 positions match TRBD1. The germline V gene has CDR1 LNHDA and CDR2 SQIVND (reference sequence). V dropped 8 bases and J dropped 4; count of bases not matched to a gene: 4. The CDR3 is 13 residues long. Here the CDR3 DNA reads TGTGCCAGTGCGAGACAGGGGAATCAGCCCCAGCATTTT. Its translation: CASARQGNQPQHF.

The V and J genes are TRBV2 and TRBJ2-5, with 8 positions matching TRBD2. TRBJ2-7 matches the DNA end more closely, so the J call is doubtful. This CDR3 is 15 amino acids long. The V gene's germline CDR1 is SNHLY and CDR2 FYNNEI. The CDR3 here is CASSDKREYSYEQYF. As DNA, the CDR3 is TGTGCCAGCAGTGACAAGCGGGAGTACTCCTACGAGCAGTACTTC.

This clone was observed a single time. The chain uses TRBV5-1 and TRBJ2-4, with 7 bases matching TRBD2. V gave up 0 bases and J gave up 7 bases; unmatched junction bases: 4. Germline assignment: CDR1 SGHRS and CDR2 YFSETQ. The CDR3 is 14 residues long. CDR3 coding DNA: TGCGCCAGCAGCTTGGTGGGGGAGGGGAACATTCAGTACTTC. Translating gives CASSLVGEGNIQYF.

V and J are TRBV5-4 and TRBJ2-1, with D possibly matching TRBD1 (6 bases). The length of the CDR3 is 16 residues. The V gene lost 6 bases and the J gene lost 4 bases, with 20 bases spanning the gap. Germline values: CDR1 SGHNT, CDR2 YYREEE (reference sequence). The CDR3 spells CASNPGSGERYNEQFF. CDR3 sequence (DNA): TGTGCCAGCAACCCGGGCTCAGGGGAAAGGTACAATGAGCAGTTCTTC. Full variable domain (rest looked up from reference TRBV5-4 and TRBJ2-1): ETGVTQSPTHLIKTRGQQVTLRCSSQSGHNTVSWYQQALGQGPQFIFQYYREEENGRGNFPPRFSGLQFPNYSSELNVNALELDDSALYLCASNPGSGERYNEQFFGPGTRLTVL.

The genes are TRBV7-6 and TRBJ2-2, with TRBD1 matching over 7 bases. The CDR3 length is 18 residues. Trimming at V came to 3 bases and at J to 1 base, leaving 11 bases not matched to a gene. Germline V gives CDR1 SGHVS, CDR2 FNYEAQ. The CDR3 spells CASSFPIRDRENTGELFF. In DNA, the CDR3 is TGTGCCAGCAGCTTCCCCATCCGGGACAGAGAGAACACCGGGGAGCTGTTTTTT. The full variable domain, in which reference TRBV7-6 and TRBJ2-2 provide the parts outside the CDR3, is GAGVSQSPRYKVTKRGQDVALRCDPISGHVSLYWYRQALGQGPEFLTYFNYEAQQDKSGLPNDRFSAERPEGSISTLTIQRTEQRDSAMYRCASSFPIRDRENTGELFFGEGSRLTVL.

The genes are TRBV11-3 and TRBJ2-6; TRBD2 aligns across 10 bases. This CDR3 is built from 17 residues. Trimming took 2 bases from V and 4 from J; bases not matched to a gene: 5. Germline values: CDR1 SGHNT, CDR2 YENEEA. Here the CDR3 reads CASSLSGGAVGANVLTF. Written as DNA, the CDR3 is TGTGCCAGCAGCTTAAGCGGGGGGGCAGTCGGGGCCAACGTCCTGACTTTC.

This clone is a singleton in its sample. CDR3 protein: CASSQVRQVAGGQETQYF. The CDR3 nucleotides read TGTGCCAGCAGCCAAGTCCGGCAAGTAGCGGGAGGCCAAGAGACCCAGTACTTC. J is TRBJ2-5 and V is TRBV14; 10 bases line up with TRBD2. The CDR3 sequence is 18 residues long. Losses at the gene ends were 1 base for V and 1 base for J; bases not matched to a gene: 9. CDR1 and CDR2 from the germline V gene are SGHDN and FVKESK. The full variable domain, in which reference TRBV14 and TRBJ2-5 provide the parts outside the CDR3, is EAGVTQFPSHSVIEKGQTVTLRCDPISGHDNLYWYRRVMGKEIKFLLHFVKESKQDESGMPNNRFLAERTGGTYSTLKVQPAELEDSGVYFCASSQVRQVAGGQETQYFGPGTRLLVL.